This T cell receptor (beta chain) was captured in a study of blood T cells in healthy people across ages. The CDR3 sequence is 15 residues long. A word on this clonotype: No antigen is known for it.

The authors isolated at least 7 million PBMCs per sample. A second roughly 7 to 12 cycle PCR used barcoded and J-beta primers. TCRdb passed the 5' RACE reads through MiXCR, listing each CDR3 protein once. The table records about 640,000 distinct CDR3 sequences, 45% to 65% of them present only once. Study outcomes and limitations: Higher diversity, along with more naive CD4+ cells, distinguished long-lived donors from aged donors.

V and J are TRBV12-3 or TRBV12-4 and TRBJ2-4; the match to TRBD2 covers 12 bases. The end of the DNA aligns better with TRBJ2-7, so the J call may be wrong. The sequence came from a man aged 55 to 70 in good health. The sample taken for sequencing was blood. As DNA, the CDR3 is TGTGCCAGCAGTGCCGGACTAGCGGGGATGTACGAGCAGTACTTC. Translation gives CASSAGLAGMYEQYF.